Following are 30 T cell receptor beta chains from one sample sequenced in a study of T cell changes during pregnancy in multiple sclerosis. Assay: immunoSEQ multiplex PCR; the TCRdb copy retains only in-frame clones and omits some. The data hold approximately 9,300 clones, with around 80% observed a single time. The sample was CD8+ T cells from peripheral blood mononuclear cells, taken in the third trimester of pregnancy. The receptors were gathered from a female donor in good health, enrolled as a control in a pregnancy study.

This chain links TRBV5-6 with TRBJ1-6; D remains unclear. V was pared by 0 bases and J by 7 bases, with 11 bases between. This CDR3 is built from 15 residues. CDR1 is SGHDT, CDR2 YYEEEE, per germline. In nucleotides, the CDR3 is TGTGCCAGCAGCTTGGCCAGGCCGAGAAATTCACCCCTCCACTTT. It codes for CASSLARPRNSPLHF.

As DNA, the CDR3 is TGTGCCAGCAGCGAGAACCGACAGGGGGCGTACTATGGCTACACCTTC. The encoded protein is CASSENRQGAYYGYTF. The chain carries TRBV5-4 and TRBJ1-2; 10 nucleotides agree with TRBD1. The CDR3 is 16 residues long. Per the germline V gene, CDR1 is SGHNT and CDR2 is YYREEE (reference sequence). The ends lost 4 bases at V and 3 bases at J; junction bases unmatched: 9.

This clone was recorded only once. This chain joins TRBV6-5 and TRBJ2-1, with D possibly TRBD2 on 6 matching bases. Germline CDR1 MNHEY, CDR2 SVGAGI. The germline V and J ends were trimmed by 5 bases and 6 bases, with 8 bases remaining between them. The CDR3 consists of 12 residues. The CDR3 is CASSPGANEQFF. For the CDR3, the DNA is TGTGCCAGCAGTCCGGGAGCCAATGAGCAGTTCTTC.

This clone was seen a single time. V usage is TRBV28 and J usage is TRBJ2-1; 8 bases align to TRBD2. After removal of 0 bases from V and 7 bases from J, the junction contained 11 bases not matched to a gene. Germline V gene data show CDR1 as MDHEN and CDR2 as SYDVKM. CDR3 length equals 17 residues. This CDR3 reads CASSLWSPLAGTNEQFF. As DNA, the CDR3 is TGTGCCAGCAGTTTATGGTCCCCCTTAGCGGGAACAAATGAGCAGTTCTTC.

The V and J genes are TRBV4-1 and TRBJ2-1; possible D gene TRBD1, 5 bases. This CDR3 comprises 12 residues. CDR1 and CDR2 (germline): MGHRA, YSYEKL. Trimming removed 6 bases at V and 4 bases at J, with 7 bases between. The chain's CDR3 is CASRDRYNEQFF. In DNA, the CDR3 is TGCGCCAGCAGAGACAGATACAATGAGCAGTTCTTC.

The genes are TRBV10-3 and TRBJ1-4, with a weak D call TRBD1 (5 bases). Deletions cut 3 bases from V and 5 bases from J, with 7 bases between. CDR3 length: 13 amino acids. Germline V gene sequence: CDR1 ENHRY, CDR2 SYGVKD. As DNA, the CDR3 is TGTGCCATCAGTGACAGGGTAAATGAAAAACTGTTTTTT. Translation: CAISDRVNEKLFF.

The chain's CDR3 is CASSLVQGDTGELFF. For the CDR3, the DNA is TGTGCCAGCAGTTTAGTACAGGGGGACACCGGGGAGCTGTTTTTT. The V gene is TRBV27, the J gene TRBJ2-2, with 8 bases aligning to TRBD1. Germline V gene sequence: CDR1 MNHEY, CDR2 SMNVEV (reference sequence). The CDR3 totals 15 residues. V shed 2 bases, J shed 3 bases, and the junction held 2 bases outside the gene matches.

This chain links TRBV2 with TRBJ2-3, with 8 bases matching TRBD2. V lost 5 bases and J lost 5; bases outside the gene matches: 12. The germline gives CDR1 SNHLY, CDR2 FYNNEI. The CDR3 spans 16 residues. The CDR3 DNA follows: TGTGCCAGCAGTTTTTCTTCTGGACTAGCCGAAGATACGCAGTATTTT. Translating gives CASSFSSGLAEDTQYF.

The genes are TRBV5-5 and TRBJ1-1; 7 bases fit TRBD1. CDR1 is SGHKS, CDR2 YYEKEE, per germline (reference sequence). The ends lost 5 bases at V and 5 bases at J; junction bases unmatched: 3. This CDR3 is 12 amino acids long. The CDR3 protein is CASRKQGTEAFF. CDR3 in DNA: TGTGCCAGCAGAAAACAGGGGACTGAAGCTTTCTTT.

V gene TRBV25-1 combines with J gene TRBJ2-1; maybe TRBD2 (6 bases). CDR3 length equals 16 residues. CDR1 and CDR2 from the germline V gene are MGHDK and SYGVNS. Deletions cut 2 bases from V and 2 bases from J, with 13 bases between. In DNA form, the CDR3 reads TGTGCCAGCAGTGAAATGGAGGGGTATACCTACAATGAGCAGTTCTTC. It yields the protein CASSEMEGYTYNEQFF.

The count of this clone is one. V is TRBV27 and J is TRBJ1-5; 7 nucleotides line up with TRBD1. This CDR3 has 14 residues. CDR1 is MNHEY, CDR2 SMNVEV, per germline (reference sequence). The trim removed 5 bases at V and 8 bases at J, leaving 9 bases unmatched. This CDR3 is CASSLDRATKPQHF. The CDR3 nucleotides are TGTGCCAGCAGTCTCGACAGGGCTACGAAGCCCCAGCATTTT.

V usage is TRBV27 and J usage is TRBJ1-1; tentatively, D is TRBD1 (6 bases). Trimming removed 4 bases from V and 1 base from J, with 13 bases in between. CDR3 size: 15 residues. Germline V CDR1 and CDR2: MNHEY, SMNVEV (reference sequence). CDR3 DNA sequence: TGTGCCAGCAGTTGGTACAGGGTTACGAACACTGAAGCTTTCTTT. This sequence encodes CASSWYRVTNTEAFF.

The genes are TRBV7-9 and TRBJ2-7; D is ambiguous. Germline loops: CDR1 SEHNR, CDR2 FQNEAQ (reference sequence). The CDR3 is 14 residues long. The V and J ends lost 2 bases and 2 bases respectively, with 10 bases between them. The CDR3 is CASSLIQEAYEQYF. CDR3 DNA sequence: TGTGCCAGCAGCTTAATCCAGGAAGCCTACGAGCAGTACTTC.

The V and J genes are TRBV4-3 and TRBJ1-5; D uncertain. The CDR3 consists of 14 residues. The germline V and J ends were trimmed by 0 bases and 7 bases, with 10 bases remaining between them. Germline V gene data show CDR1 as LGHNA and CDR2 as YSLEER. CDR3 in DNA: TGCGCCAGCAGCCAAGATCCGTCTCCCCAGCCCCAGCATTTT. This codes for CASSQDPSPQPQHF.

In DNA form, the CDR3 reads TGTGCCAGCAGCCTAGGGACAGGGGCCCCCTACGAGCAGTACTTC. Translation gives CASSLGTGAPYEQYF. This chain connects TRBV9 to TRBJ2-7; 10 nucleotides align to TRBD1. J was trimmed by 2 bases and V by 4 bases; bases with no gene match: 6. Germline V gene lookup returns CDR1 SGDLS and CDR2 YYNGEE. The CDR3 length is 15 residues.

For this clone: A read error may account for a junction end that differs from germline. The chain uses TRBV7-7 and TRBJ2-7; TRBD1 is a possible D gene (6 bases). The germline gives CDR1 SSHAT, CDR2 FNYEAQ (reference sequence). CDR3 length: 15 amino acids. DNA of the CDR3: TGTGCTAGCAGCCCCCGACAGGTACGCTCCTACGAGCAGTACTTC. It encodes CASSPRQVRSYEQYF. Complete variable domain (other parts from reference TRBV7-7 and TRBJ2-7): GAGVSQSPRYKVTKRGQDVTLRCDPISSHATLYWYQQALGQGPEFLTYFNYEAQPDKSGLPSDRFSAERPEGSISTLTIQRTEQRDSAMYRCASSPRQVRSYEQYFGPGTRLTVT.

The chain combines TRBV5-6 with TRBJ1-6, with a weak D call TRBD1 (5 bases). The CDR3 contains 14 residues. Germline V CDR1 and CDR2: SGHDT, YYEEEE. V shed 0 bases and J shed 7 bases, with 8 bases lying between them. The CDR3 coding sequence is TGTGCCAGCAGCTTGGGGGGCGGCAATTCACCCCTCCACTTT. This sequence encodes CASSLGGGNSPLHF.

The V gene is TRBV9, the J gene TRBJ2-1; maybe TRBD2 (6 bases). V was cut by 0 bases and J by 4 bases, with 11 bases left in between. Germline CDR1 SGDLS, CDR2 YYNGEE. The CDR3 spans 15 residues. CDR3 amino acids: CASSVAGGLYNEQFF. CDR3 in DNA: TGTGCCAGCAGCGTAGCTGGGGGACTTTACAATGAGCAGTTCTTC.

V usage is TRBV9 and J usage is TRBJ2-1; D call uncertain. Germline CDR1 and CDR2: SGDLS and YYNGEE. CDR3 length: 16 amino acids. The V and J ends lost 2 bases and 3 bases respectively, with 15 bases between them. Here the CDR3 DNA reads TGTGCCAGCAGCGTCTCCGGCGGTGGTCTCTACAATGAGCAGTTCTTC. It translates to CASSVSGGGLYNEQFF.

In its sample, this clone ranks as medium-sized. The V gene is TRBV9, the J gene TRBJ2-3; D is perhaps TRBD1 (5 bases). Germline V lookup: CDR1 SGDLS, CDR2 YYNGEE. The CDR3 loop spans 16 amino acids. The ends were cut back, 3 bases at V and 3 bases at J, with 17 bases in the middle. The CDR3 DNA sequence: TGTGCCAGCAGCGCCACCCATGGCAGGGCGACAGATACGCAGTATTTT. Residues: CASSATHGRATDTQYF.

The chain carries TRBV27 and TRBJ1-6; 7 positions agree with TRBD1. The CDR3 is 12 residues long. CDR1 is MNHEY and CDR2 is SMNVEV in the germline V gene (reference sequence). V trimming: 9 bases; J trimming: 10 bases; junction bases outside the gene matches: 6. The CDR3 loop is CASQGGGSPLHF. For the CDR3, the DNA is TGTGCCAGTCAGGGGGGCGGCTCACCCCTCCACTTT.

The rearrangement joins TRBV5-8 to TRBJ2-3; D is unresolved. CDR3 length: 14 amino acids. V lost 2 bases and J 0 bases, leaving 7 bases between the germline ends. The germline CDR1 and CDR2 sequences are SGHTS and YDEGEE. CDR3 nucleotides: TGTGCCAGCAGCTTTCAGATCAGCACAGATACGCAGTATTTT. Translated, it gives CASSFQISTDTQYF.

The genes are TRBV5-6 and TRBJ2-2; no reliable D call. This CDR3 region has 17 residues. Trimming cost V 0 bases and J 1 base, with 13 bases left between them. The V gene's germline CDR1 is SGHDT and CDR2 YYEEEE. CDR3 region: CASSLAPVKLNTGELFF. The DNA for the CDR3 is TGTGCCAGCAGCTTGGCTCCGGTGAAATTGAACACCGGGGAGCTGTTTTTT.

This chain uses TRBV7-2 with TRBJ1-2, with D possibly matching TRBD1 (5 bases). The length of the CDR3 is 13 residues. Trimming cost V 1 base and J 6 bases, with 9 bases left between them. Per germline, CDR1 SGHTA and CDR2 FQGNSA. The CDR3 spells CASSLGGGDGYTF. DNA of the CDR3: TGTGCCAGCAGCTTAGGGGGCGGGGATGGCTACACCTTC.

This clone was detected only a few times. The J gene is TRBJ1-1, the V gene TRBV4-1; 10 nucleotides align to TRBD1. The trim removed 4 bases at V and 4 bases at J, leaving 9 bases unmatched. CDR1 MGHRA and CDR2 YSYEKL come from the germline V gene. The CDR3 runs to 16 residues. CDR3 sequence reads: CASSPSTGTGVTEAFF. In DNA form, the CDR3 reads TGCGCCAGCAGCCCATCAACCGGGACAGGGGTCACTGAAGCTTTCTTT.

This chain connects TRBV6-1 to TRBJ1-6; 7 bases agree with TRBD1. Germline trimming cut 3 bases from V and 7 bases from J; bases unmatched to any gene: 3. The CDR3 has 14 amino acids. CDR1 MNHNS and CDR2 SASEGT come from the germline V gene. The CDR3 loop is CASSDGRGNSPLHF. The CDR3 DNA is TGTGCCAGCAGTGACGGCAGGGGGAATTCACCCCTCCACTTT.

The chain carries TRBV29-1 and TRBJ2-1; 8 bases match TRBD1. Per the germline V gene, CDR1 is SQVTM and CDR2 is ANQGSEA. This CDR3 is built from 14 residues. The V and J ends lost 3 bases and 1 base, in that order; junction bases with no gene match: 2. Written as DNA, the CDR3 is TGCAGCGTTGAGGGGGACAGGTCCTACAATGAGCAGTTCTTC. It yields the protein CSVEGDRSYNEQFF.

The chain is built from TRBV10-3 and TRBJ2-7; 11 bases match TRBD1. V lost 2 bases to trimming and J lost 3 bases; unmatched junction nucleotides: 9. Germline V CDR1 and CDR2: ENHRY, SYGVKD. CDR3 size: 17 residues. CDR3: CAISERGLDRGLYEQYF. The CDR3 nucleotides read TGTGCCATCAGTGAGAGGGGATTGGACAGGGGGCTCTACGAGCAGTACTTC.

V gene TRBV30 combines with J gene TRBJ1-2; D gene ambiguous. The CDR3 is 14 residues long. V shed 4 bases and J shed 0 bases, with 12 bases lying between them. Germline lookup yields CDR1 GTSNPN and CDR2 SVGIG (reference sequence). The CDR3 here is CAWILIPSNYGYTF. Here the CDR3 DNA reads TGTGCCTGGATACTAATACCTTCTAACTATGGCTACACCTTC. The entire variable domain, with the rest obtained from reference TRBV30 and TRBJ1-2, is as follows: SQTIHQWPATLVQPVGSPLSLECTVEGTSNPNLYWYRQAAGRGLQLLFYSVGIGQISSEVPQNLSASRPQDRQFILSSKKLLLSDSGFYLCAWILIPSNYGYTFGSGTRLTVV.

V and J are TRBV30 and TRBJ2-3, with a possible D match to TRBD1 (5 bases). The V gene lost 2 bases and the J gene lost 1 base, with 10 bases spanning the gap. Germline V gene lookup returns CDR1 GTSNPN and CDR2 SVGIG (reference sequence). CDR3 length: 14 residues. CDR3 protein: CAWSKQGGTDTQYF. The CDR3 DNA reads TGTGCCTGGAGTAAGCAGGGCGGCACAGATACGCAGTATTTT.